The 8 T cell receptor beta chains presented below share a single source sample, sequenced in a study of T-cell reconstitution after alpha-beta-depleted transplantation in children. Unique molecular identifiers were incorporated into the prepared TCRbeta library. Each CDR3 protein gets one entry after TCRdb re-called the PCR reads with MiXCR. The sample consists of 400,000 to 550,000 distinct CDR3 sequences, roughly a tenth of them appearing once. The sequenced sample was PBMCs, obtained before TCRalphabeta/CD19-depleted stem cell transplant. These receptors were collected from a child aged 2 to 10 with inherited bone marrow failure, due to receive a stem cell transplant.

Many counts were recorded for this clonotype. The chain uses TRBV12-3 or TRBV12-4 and TRBJ2-1; TRBD2 might be the D (6 bases). V was shortened by 6 bases and J by 6 bases, with 18 bases between the two germline ends. The CDR3 is made up of 15 amino acids. The CDR3 loop reads CASSLDSGPVNEQFF. DNA for the CDR3: TGTGCCAGCAGCCTAGATAGCGGACCAGTCAATGAGCAGTTCTTC.

This clonotype was picked up many times. The chain is built from TRBV3-1 and TRBJ2-7; 10 bases align to TRBD2. Trimming removed 2 bases from V and 6 bases from J; junction bases left unmatched: 1. In germline, CDR1 is LGHDT, CDR2 YNNKEL (reference sequence). This CDR3 is built from 13 residues. CDR3 nucleotide sequence: TGTGCCAGCAGCCAACTAGCGGGAGTCGAGCAGTACTTC. Translated, it gives CASSQLAGVEQYF.

Many counts were recorded for this clonotype. The rearrangement links TRBV6-1 to TRBJ2-1; maybe TRBD1 (6 bases). The CDR3 loop spans 14 amino acids. The germline V and J ends were trimmed by 8 bases and 5 bases, with 16 bases remaining between them. Germline lookup yields CDR1 MNHNS and CDR2 SASEGT. CDR3 protein: CASGPLGADNEQFF. CDR3 nucleotides: TGTGCCAGCGGCCCACTGGGGGCTGACAATGAGCAGTTCTTC.

The table lists this clonotype with many counts. The rearrangement uses TRBV7-9 and TRBJ2-7; TRBD2 agrees at 10 bases. Per the germline V gene, CDR1 is SEHNR and CDR2 is FQNEAQ (reference sequence). The CDR3 is 16 amino acids. The V and J ends lost 6 bases and 0 bases, in that order; junction bases with no gene match: 8. The CDR3 spells CASRDATSGSSYEQYF. DNA of the CDR3: TGTGCCAGCAGAGACGCGACTAGCGGGTCCTCCTACGAGCAGTACTTC.

This clonotype was detected many times. The chain links TRBV15 to TRBJ2-5; D is ambiguous. The germline CDR1 and CDR2 sequences are LNHNV and YYDKDF (reference sequence). This CDR3 is 15 amino acids long. V was trimmed by 1 base and J by 3 bases, leaving 12 bases between them. CDR3 sequence: CATSRAAGNEETQYF. The CDR3 coding sequence is TGTGCCACCAGCAGAGCGGCCGGTAACGAAGAGACCCAGTACTTC.

The sample holds many counts of this clonotype. V usage is TRBV29-1 and J usage is TRBJ1-5; D unclear. Between the trimmed V and J ends, which lost 4 bases and 3 bases, there was a span of 10 bases. Germline loops: CDR1 SQVTM, CDR2 ANQGSEA. The CDR3 covers 13 residues. The CDR3, as DNA: TGCAGCGTTGGGTCGGGGATCAATCAGCCCCAGCATTTT. Translation gives CSVGSGINQPQHF.

This clonotype was seen ten or more times. The rearrangement uses TRBV4-3 and TRBJ2-5; 7 nucleotides match TRBD2. The CDR3 spans 13 residues. The ends lost 5 bases at V and 5 bases at J; junction bases unmatched: 5. CDR1 and CDR2 (germline): LGHNA, YSLEER. CDR3 nucleotides: TGCGCCAGCAGCGTGGGGCGGGGGGAGACCCAGTACTTC. Encoded protein: CASSVGRGETQYF.

This clonotype showed up many times. The chain recombines TRBV5-1 with TRBJ2-3, with a tentative D call TRBD2 (5 bases). Trimming took off 2 bases at V and 0 bases at J, with 10 bases between the two ends. This CDR3 has 15 amino acids. Germline V gives CDR1 SGHRS, CDR2 YFSETQ. In nucleotides, the CDR3 is TGCGCCAGCAGCTTTTACCCTAGCAGCACAGATACGCAGTATTTT. Translated: CASSFYPSSTDTQYF.